These 11 T cell receptor beta chains originate from one sample sequenced in a study of cytomegalovirus exposure and HLA in healthy donors. PCR amplification relied on 60 Vbeta primers (plus 13 Jbeta primers). The protocol was immunoSEQ multiplex PCR, while the TCRdb copy is restricted to in-frame clones and leaves out a portion. The sample holds around 220,000 clones, 75% to 85% seen once. The sample was PBMCs. These receptors were taken from a girl between 10 and 17 years old in good health and CMV-seronegative.

This clone came up once. The rearrangement joins TRBV4-3 to TRBJ1-6, with D possibly being TRBD1 (5 bases). Trimming cost V 1 base and J 7 bases, with 8 bases left between them. The length of the CDR3 is 14 residues. Per the germline V gene, CDR1 is LGHNA and CDR2 is YSLEER. The CDR3 loop is CASSQVRGNSPLHF. The CDR3 DNA is TGCGCCAGCAGCCAAGTAAGGGGCAATTCACCCCTCCACTTT.

This clone appeared once. The chain links TRBV11-2 to TRBJ2-1, with 9 nucleotides matching TRBD2. The V gene end was trimmed by 0 bases and the J gene end by 7 bases; junction bases not matched to a gene: 10. The CDR3 has 17 amino acids. The germline V gene has CDR1 SGHAT and CDR2 FQNNGV. The chain's CDR3 is CASSLDLLAGVGNEQFF. The CDR3, as DNA: TGTGCCAGCAGCTTAGATCTATTAGCGGGAGTGGGAAATGAGCAGTTCTTC.

J is TRBJ1-4 and V is TRBV30, with no clear D. The CDR3 totals 11 residues. CDR1 is GTSNPN, CDR2 SVGIG, per germline (reference sequence). The V end was cut by 8 bases, the J end by 4 bases, with 8 bases between. CDR3 residues: CAAQLNEKLFF. For the CDR3, the DNA is TGTGCCGCACAGCTTAATGAAAAACTGTTTTTT.

The chain couples TRBV2 to TRBJ1-5; no clear D gene. Trimming pared 8 bases from V and 4 bases from J, leaving 12 bases between. Germline V gene lookup returns CDR1 SNHLY and CDR2 FYNNEI. This CDR3 is 13 amino acids long. The CDR3 bases are TGTGCCAGCGGCATGGTAGCAAATCAGCCCCAGCATTTT. It codes for CASGMVANQPQHF.

The V gene is TRBV10-1, the J gene TRBJ2-3; 9 bases fit TRBD1. The junction had 10 bases not matched to a gene; V was cut back by 5 bases and J by 1 base. Germline V lookup: CDR1 WNHNN, CDR2 SYGVQD (reference sequence). The CDR3 has 17 residues. The DNA for the CDR3 is TGCGCCAGCAGTCTAAACGGGTGGGACAGGGGCACAGATACGCAGTATTTT. Its protein is CASSLNGWDRGTDTQYF.

CDR3 sequence reads: CASSDGGTGEKLFF. The CDR3 coding sequence is TGCGCCAGCAGTGATGGAGGCACAGGGGAAAAACTGTTTTTT. The chain combines TRBV10-1 with TRBJ1-4; tentative D call: TRBD1 (6 bases). V was pared by 3 bases and J by 8 bases, with 13 bases between. This CDR3 has 14 residues. Per the germline V gene, CDR1 is WNHNN and CDR2 is SYGVQD (reference sequence).

V is TRBV5-1 and J is TRBJ2-5; 9 bases fit TRBD1. Germline V lookup: CDR1 SGHRS, CDR2 YFSETQ. The CDR3 totals 16 residues. V trimming: 0 bases; J trimming: 5 bases; junction bases outside the gene matches: 8. CDR3 protein: CASSLGARTGVETQYF. CDR3 DNA sequence: TGCGCCAGCAGCTTGGGGGCCCGGACAGGGGTGGAGACCCAGTACTTC.

The rearrangement joins TRBV27 to TRBJ2-1; maybe TRBD2 (6 bases). The CDR3 extends over 16 amino acids. The V gene's germline CDR1 is MNHEY and CDR2 SMNVEV (reference sequence). V was clipped by 8 bases and J by 1 base, with 18 bases between them. The CDR3 bases are TGTGCCAGCTCCCGGATTTCTAGCGATTCCTACAATGAGCAGTTCTTC. Translating gives CASSRISSDSYNEQFF.

J is TRBJ1-6 and V is TRBV6-6, with D perhaps TRBD1 (5 bases). There are 16 residues in the CDR3. Germline assignment: CDR1 MNHNY and CDR2 SVGAGI (reference sequence). V was pared by 4 bases and J by 5 bases, with 15 bases between. As DNA, the CDR3 is TGTGCCAGCAGTTCCAGGCTTGGCAGGGATAATTCACCCCTCCACTTT. Amino acid sequence: CASSSRLGRDNSPLHF.

The chain combines TRBV5-6 with TRBJ2-7; 7 positions agree with TRBD2. Germline V gene sequence: CDR1 SGHDT, CDR2 YYEEEE. The CDR3 runs 14 residues. V lost 0 bases and J lost 7; bases outside the gene matches: 7. CDR3: CASSLVGRSGEQYF. The CDR3 DNA reads TGTGCCAGCAGCTTGGTCGGGAGGTCAGGGGAGCAGTACTTC.

This clone came up once. The V gene is TRBV5-1, the J gene TRBJ1-6, with D uncertain. This CDR3 spans 15 amino acids. The V end was cut by 6 bases, the J end by 10 bases, with 20 bases between. Germline CDR1 is SGHRS and CDR2 is YFSETQ. The CDR3 sequence: CASTMEGGSGSPLHF. In DNA form, the CDR3 reads TGCGCCAGCACCATGGAGGGTGGTTCTGGGTCACCCCTCCACTTT.